This T cell receptor (beta chain) was sequenced during a study of T cell responses to AZD1222 COVID-19 vaccine (dated by TCRdb to the early 2020s). Turning to the overall study: AZD1222 recipients whose second dose came at about 4 weeks and those whose second dose came at about 12 weeks were combined into one group, since spike-specific TCR depth and breadth did not differ between the two schedules. Trial participants were enrolled by age into subgroups of 18-55, 56-69 and 70-plus years, and about 150, 27 and 61 TCR-sequenced participants, respectively, were included in these subgroups. A total of under 250 trial participants underwent TCR sequencing, of whom approximately 200 had received two doses of AZD1222 and 26 had received two doses of the MenACWY control vaccine. What the research found in general, with its limitations: Epitopes outside the regions mutated in the B.1.351 and B.1.1.7 variants were reportedly recognized by nearly half of the unique spike-specific TCRs. Conclusions about previously exposed vaccinees are limited, since just five to seven AZD1222 recipients were seropositive for SARS-CoV-2 at baseline. A significant rise in spike-specific TCR breadth and depth was observed after two AZD1222 doses relative to day 0 and relative to MenACWY recipients. Most participants were white British and females outnumbered males, and the authors suggested that clonal diversity may have been underestimated. Because no day 14 peak-response samples were available, repertoires were characterized only after the peak T cell response. Vaccine-associated CD4 TCRs spanned the whole spike protein, with dominant responses in regions 160-218 and 743-854. In the small 56-69-year group, the increase in depth fell short of significance, most likely because of low power.

This clone is a singleton in its sample. The antigen it recognizes is unknown. Base qualities are not at hand, and no much larger clone is one base apart. V is clipped by 0 bases and J by 4 bases, and the sequence between their germline boundaries is 13 bases long. Including the terminal cysteine and phenylalanine, the CDR3 comprises 16 residues. Only CDR3 DNA is held: 48 bases, read in frame from base 1. CDR1 is given as MNHEY and CDR2 as SMNVEV, both from the germline V gene (reference sequence). The CDR3 regions of human TCRbeta chains were analyzed by immunosequencing. The study's own analysis went as follows. TCRs in the repertoires were compared against a reference library of SARS-CoV-2-specific TCRs that had been generated with the MIRA antigen-specificity platform. Breadth was defined as the fraction of unique TCRs that were SARS-CoV-2-associated. Depth was defined as the fraction of total T cells that were SARS-CoV-2-associated. Using the MIRA data, each spike-specific TCR was mapped to the spike region that the TCR reacts to and placed in a CD4 or CD8 class. Log10-transformed breadth and depth values were compared by one-way ANOVA with Sidak's multiple comparisons tests. Held by TCRdb, this immuneACCESS table contains in-frame sequences only and omits some clones. Under half of the omission traces to an unresolved V gene where checked; the cause of the rest is unknown. The V and J calls and clone size are taken from that table; D and trimming were inferred from the DNA. The sample yields about 180,000 clones; around nine tenths were counted once. The ten largest clones represent approximately 7.7% of the sample.

The time point label on this specimen signifies: baseline before first vaccination. Vaccinee samples were obtained from the UK trials COV001 and COV002, which included a single-blind randomized controlled phase 2/3 trial of AZD1222 (ChAdOx1 nCoV-19) in healthy adults. For TCRbeta chain sequencing, PBMC samples were collected from trial participants at day 0 and at day 28 after the second dose. The chain is made from TRBV27 and TRBJ2-1; TRBD2 might be the D gene, on 6 matching bases. The sequencing here drew on peripheral blood, taken on day 0 of AZD1222 vaccination. This TCR came from an adult in good health. Read as DNA, the sequence is TGTGCCAGCAGTTTATCGTTAGGACTAACGTACAATGAGCAGTTCTTC. Its coded protein is CASSLSLGLTYNEQFF.